The rows below give T cell receptor beta chains drawn from one sample of a study of T cells after yellow fever vaccination. A single record per CDR3 protein comes from TCRdb applying MiXCR to the 5' RACE reads. This repertoire shows some 250,000 distinct CDR3 sequences, more than 3.5% found once; its top ten account for approximately 18%. This material consisted of PBMCs, taken 15 days after the yellow fever booster vaccination. The receptors were gathered from a man younger than 35 who received the YFV17D yellow fever vaccine. Each CDR3 is given with its conserved first and last residue. The order of the fields is V gene, CDR3 length, J gene, D gene, clone size, CDR3 protein, CDR3 DNA. A D gene is named only where the DNA matches it firmly. Clone size is given as once, few or many counts, or a class when the clone is expanded.

TRBV7-3	12	TRBJ2-2	-	many	CASNPGSGELFF	TGTGCCAGCAACCCCGGTAGCGGGGAGCTGTTTTTT
TRBV27	13	TRBJ1-4	-	many	CASSLPGGEKLFF	TGTGCCAGCAGTTTGCCTGGGGGTGAAAAACTGTTTTTT
TRBV5-1	17	TRBJ2-3	TRBD2	many	CASSLIRNGGASDTQYF	TGCGCCAGCAGCTTAATTCGAAACGGGGGGGCTTCAGATACGCAGTATTTT
TRBV4-1	16	TRBJ2-3	-	many	CASSPGRGTSTDTQYF	TGCGCCAGCAGCCCAGGTCGGGGTACTAGCACAGATACGCAGTATTTT
TRBV15	16	TRBJ2-2	TRBD2	many	CATSRDLAGGVGELFF	TGTGCCACCAGCAGAGACCTAGCGGGGGGTGTGGGGGAGCTGTTTTTT
TRBV29-1	11	TRBJ1-1	-	many	CSVRINTEAFF	TGCAGCGTTCGGATTAACACTGAAGCTTTCTTT
TRBV7-9	15	TRBJ2-1	TRBD1	many	CASSLPGQGTGKQFF	TGTGCCAGCAGCTTACCCGGACAGGGGACGGGGAAGCAGTTCTTC
TRBV5-6	14	TRBJ2-5	-	many	CASSALSPGETQYF	TGTGCCAGCAGCGCCTTATCTCCCGGGGAGACCCAGTACTTC
TRBV5-5	17	TRBJ2-2	TRBD2	many	CASSLFGGGLNTGELFF	TGTGCCAGCAGCTTGTTTGGGGGGGGATTAAACACCGGGGAGCTGTTTTTT
TRBV21-1	14	TRBJ2-5	-	many	CASSKVNFIGTQYF	TGTGCCAGCAGCAAAGTTAACTTTATTGGGACCCAGTACTTC
TRBV25-1	11	TRBJ1-6	-	many	CASSEGAPLHF	TGTGCCAGCAGTGAAGGGGCACCCCTCCACTTT
TRBV6-6	16	TRBJ1-5	-	many	CASSDPQGNSNQPQHF	TGTGCCAGCAGTGACCCCCAGGGGAATAGCAATCAGCCCCAGCATTTT
TRBV29-1	13	TRBJ1-2	-	many	CSVVLVYRAGYTF	TGCAGCGTTGTTTTAGTATACAGGGCTGGCTACACCTTC
TRBV5-1	12	TRBJ2-7	-	many	CASSLGAYEQYF	TGTGCCAGCAGCTTAGGGGCATACGAGCAGTACTTC
TRBV5-1	16	TRBJ1-5	-	many	CASSPEGGNSNQPQHF	TGCGCCAGCAGCCCCGAGGGGGGGAATAGCAATCAGCCCCAGCATTTT